This TCR beta chain appears in the sequencing data of a study of Ad26.COV2.S vaccination and SARS-CoV-2 variants. The wider study: Once or twice, 56 days apart, Ad26.COV2.S was delivered intramuscularly.

The germline gives CDR1 MNHEY, CDR2 SMNVEV (reference sequence). The CDR3 loop spans 14 amino acids. V dropped 2 bases and J dropped 8 bases, with 15 bases sitting between them. The treatment denotes: around 19 received Ad26.COV2.S at low or high dose, single or two shots; roughly five received placebo; per-sample allocation not given. Day 63 following the first vaccine or placebo injection was when the samples were taken. An adult of 18-55 years in Boston served as donor. Only in-frame clones appear in the TCRdb table, and some are missing; sequencing was by immunoSEQ multiplex PCR. The data contain some 640,000 clones, roughly 90% of them singletons. Regarding this clone: Its antigen is not identified.

Study-wide findings and caveats: Substantial breadth was reported for post-vaccination spike-specific CD8+ and CD4+ T cells. It was found that vaccine and placebo recipients had similar non-spike TCR breadth.

The chain recombines TRBV27 with TRBJ1-1; D unresolved. The sequences come from peripheral blood, collected in a trial of Ad26.COV2.S vaccine versus placebo. This receptor was obtained from a person between 18 and 65 years old who received the Ad26.COV2.S COVID-19 vaccine or a placebo. In DNA, the CDR3 is TGTGCCAGCAGTTTAAGAACTCCAGGCGTAGAAGCTTTCTTT. It is translated as CASSLRTPGVEAFF.